This T cell receptor (beta chain) was identified during a study of PD-1 blockade in classical Hodgkin lymphoma. Sequenced by immunoSEQ multiplex PCR; TCRdb stores in-frame clones only, minus some. The sample yields about 64,000 clones, over 85% seen once. The sample's time point: cycle 4 day 1 (C4D1), after 5 to 7 weeks of nivolumab. Relapses following autologous stem cell transplantation were seen in all patients, with brentuximab vedotin exposure varying. This CDR3 is built from 15 residues. In germline, CDR1 is SGHRS, CDR2 YFSETQ. V was shortened by 4 bases and J by 2 bases, with 16 bases between the two germline ends.

The receptor was derived from a human donor with classical Hodgkin lymphoma. Sequences were derived from peripheral blood mononuclear cells (PBMCs), sampled before the fourth cycle of nivolumab. V gene TRBV5-1 combines with J gene TRBJ2-7, with D possibly matching TRBD1 (6 bases). The CDR3 DNA reads TGCGCCAGCAGCATGGCCGGGACAAATGCCTACGAGCAGTACTTC. Amino acid sequence: CASSMAGTNAYEQYF.